The TCR beta chain described here comes from a study of T cell changes during pregnancy in multiple sclerosis. This table comes from immunoSEQ multiplex PCR, and its TCRdb copy is limited to in-frame clones, with some not included. The sample yields roughly 80,000 clones, about 90% seen once. Sequences were derived from peripheral blood, sampled before pregnancy. The receptor was derived from a female donor with multiple sclerosis, enrolled in a pregnancy study.

Here the CDR3 DNA reads TGTGCCAGCAGCTTGGGAGCGGGAGGGTCCTACGAGCAGTACTTC. Amino acid sequence: CASSLGAGGSYEQYF. V gene TRBV5-4 combines with J gene TRBJ2-7; 10 positions match TRBD2. Germline lookup yields CDR1 SGHNT and CDR2 YYREEE (reference sequence). CDR3 size: 15 residues. The trim removed 0 bases at V and 1 base at J, leaving 1 base unmatched. The complete variable domain, with remaining parts taken from reference TRBV5-4 and TRBJ2-7, reads ETGVTQSPTHLIKTRGQQVTLRCSSQSGHNTVSWYQQALGQGPQFIFQYYREEENGRGNFPPRFSGLQFPNYSSELNVNALELDDSALYLCASSLGAGGSYEQYFGPGTRLTVT.